This T cell receptor (beta chain) was sequenced for a study of graft-versus-host responses after intestinal transplantation. J lost 0 bases, V lost 1 base, and 5 bases had no gene match. This CDR3 has 16 residues. CDR1 and CDR2 from the germline V gene are SGHAT and FQNNGV. Comments on this clone: Its target is unknown.

Clones were sequenced by immunoSEQ multiplex PCR, and TCRdb holds only the in-frame ones, with some missing. The sample includes 80,000 to 95,000 clones, 75% to 95% of them seen just once. Findings of the study overall: Graft-donor T cell macrochimerism in patients accompanied high graft-versus-host to host-versus-graft clonal ratios in allografts.

The chain employs TRBV11-2 and TRBJ2-7; TRBD1 matches 8 bases. The source of this sequence is a human donor who received an intestinal transplant. This specimen was unstimulated CD8+ T cells sorted from spleen or lymph node cells, taken before intestinal transplant. CDR3 region: CASSLAGTGSSYEQYF. CDR3 bases: TGTGCCAGCAGCTTAGCAGGGACAGGAAGCTCCTACGAGCAGTACTTC.